A single T cell receptor (beta chain) is shown here with its context. Its antigen is not yet known. Base qualities are not at hand, and no much larger clone is one base apart. What the time point label conveys for this sample: about 28 days (+/-7) after the second vaccine dose. AZD1222 recipients with second doses at about 4 weeks or about 12 weeks were pooled, because spike-specific TCR depth and breadth did not differ between schedules. The vaccinee samples were drawn from two UK trials, COV001 and COV002, one of which was a single-blind randomized controlled phase 2/3 trial testing AZD1222 (ChAdOx1 nCoV-19) in healthy adults. For TCRbeta chain sequencing, PBMC samples from trial participants were taken at day 0 and at day 28 after the second dose. The CDR3 regions of human TCRbeta chains were analyzed by immunosequencing. The authors' pipeline ran thus. Repertoire TCRs were matched against a reference library of SARS-CoV-2-specific TCRs generated with the MIRA antigen-specificity platform. Breadth meant the fraction of unique TCRs that were SARS-CoV-2-associated, whereas depth meant the fraction of total T cells that were SARS-CoV-2-associated. Each spike-specific TCR was assigned to its reactive spike region and to a CD4 or CD8 class using the MIRA data. Log10-transformed breadth and depth values were compared by one-way ANOVA with Sidak's multiple comparisons tests. As stored in TCRdb, this immuneACCESS dataset retains in-frame rearrangements with V and J assigned. A fraction of the clones does not appear; measured against another copy, unresolved V genes explain less than half of the discrepancy, and the remainder lacks a known reason. V and J calls and clone size are as listed in that table; D and trimming were resolved from the DNA. The sample table shows tens of thousands of clones, and approximately 90% are seen once. The top ten clonotypes cover 25% to 30% of the sample.

This sample stems from a study of T cell responses to AZD1222 COVID-19 vaccine (dated by TCRdb to the early 2020s). Regarding the research as a whole: A total of around 240 trial participants underwent TCR sequencing, of whom some 200 had received two doses of AZD1222 and some 25 had received two doses of the MenACWY control vaccine. Trial participants were enrolled into age subgroups of 18-55, 56-69 and 70-plus years, which contained about 150, 28 and 57 TCR-sequenced participants, respectively. Points the paper makes about the study in general: Epitopes outside the regions mutated in the B.1.351 and B.1.1.7 variants were reportedly recognized by nearly half of the unique spike-specific TCRs. A significant rise in spike-specific TCR breadth and depth was observed after two AZD1222 doses relative to day 0 and relative to MenACWY recipients. Participants were mostly white British, with more females than males. The authors suggested clonal diversity may have been underestimated. The whole spike protein was spanned by vaccine-associated CD4 TCRs, and dominant responses were seen in regions 160-218 and 743-854. In the small 56-69-year group, the increase in depth fell short of significance, most likely because of low power. Because no day 14 peak-response samples were available, the repertoires could be characterized only after the peak T cell response. Conclusions about previously exposed vaccinees are limited, since just a handful of AZD1222 recipients were seropositive for SARS-CoV-2 at baseline.

V is clipped by 3 bases and J by 3 bases, and the sequence between their germline boundaries is 6 bases long. From the germline V gene, CDR1 is ENHRY and CDR2 is SYGVKD. The CDR3 runs 12 amino acids, cysteine and phenylalanine included. Of the read, only the CDR3 DNA is kept; its 36 bases are in frame from base 1. The V gene is TRBV10-3 and the J gene is TRBJ2-7, with no confidently assigned D gene. The clonotype comes from an adult who received the AZD1222 COVID-19 vaccine. The sample here was peripheral blood, taken 28 days after the second AZD1222 dose. The base sequence is TGTGCCATCAGTGACCAGAGCTACGAGCAGTACTTC. Its coded protein is CAISDQSYEQYF.